The 16 T cell receptor beta chains below all came from one sample that was sequenced in a study of cytomegalovirus exposure and HLA in healthy donors. A multiplex PCR was run with 60 Vbeta primers and 13 Jbeta primers. Profiled with immunoSEQ multiplex PCR; TCRdb holds only in-frame clones, not every one. Of 60,000 to 85,000 clones listed, around 69% were seen once; the top ten hold around 10%. The specimen sequenced was PBMCs. The receptors originated from a human donor in good health.

The chain combines TRBV2 with TRBJ2-3; 10 positions agree with TRBD1. CDR1 SNHLY and CDR2 FYNNEI come from the germline V gene. The CDR3 has 14 residues. V lost 7 bases to trimming and J lost 4 bases; unmatched junction nucleotides: 5. The DNA of the CDR3 is TGTGCCAGCATAATGACAGGGGGCGCAGATACGCAGTATTTT. Translated: CASIMTGGADTQYF. The full variable domain, with the rest looked up from reference TRBV2 and TRBJ2-3, is EPEVTQTPSHQVTQMGQEVILRCVPISNHLYFYWYRQILGQKVEFLVSFYNNEISEKSEIFDDQFSVERPDGSNFTLKIRSTKLEDSAMYFCASIMTGGADTQYFGPGTRLTVL.

This clone was seen a few times. The rearrangement joins TRBV13 to TRBJ2-7; D is uncertain. Between the trimmed V and J ends, which lost 2 bases and 6 bases, there was a span of 5 bases. The CDR3 is made up of 11 amino acids. Germline assignment: CDR1 PRHDT and CDR2 FYEKMQ (reference sequence). The CDR3 loop reads CASSLFREQYF. CDR3 coding DNA: TGTGCCAGCAGCTTATTCCGCGAGCAGTACTTC. The full variable domain, its missing parts supplied by reference TRBV13 and TRBJ2-7, is AAGVIQSPRHLIKEKRETATLKCYPIPRHDTVYWYQQGPGQDPQFLISFYEKMQSDKGSIPDRFSAQQFSDYHSELNMSSLELGDSALYFCASSLFREQYFGPGTRLTVT.

This sequence joins TRBV9 and TRBJ1-3; 9 bases are a match to TRBD1. The CDR3 runs 16 residues. V shed 4 bases, J shed 1 base, and the junction held 6 bases outside the gene matches. CDR1 and CDR2 (germline): SGDLS, YYNGEE. The CDR3 spells CASSMDRGVSGNTIYF. The CDR3 DNA sequence: TGTGCCAGCAGCATGGACAGGGGTGTTTCTGGAAACACCATATATTTT.

This clone has a single count. The chain uses TRBV6-5 and TRBJ2-7; 10 bases match TRBD1. CDR1 is MNHEY and CDR2 is SVGAGI in the germline V gene. V gave up 4 bases and J gave up 1 base; unmatched junction bases: 4. The CDR3 extends over 15 amino acids. The CDR3 reads CASSWGQGPSYEQYF. The CDR3 DNA sequence: TGTGCCAGCAGTTGGGGACAGGGGCCTTCCTACGAGCAGTACTTC.

This chain links TRBV7-2 with TRBJ2-7; weak D call: TRBD2 (7 bases). Trimming removed 2 bases from V and 5 bases from J, with 19 bases in between. Germline loops: CDR1 SGHTA, CDR2 FQGNSA. The CDR3 is made up of 16 amino acids. Here the CDR3 DNA reads TGTGCCAGCAGCTTAACCGGGGGGCGCGTGGGAAACGAGCAGTACTTC. Amino acid sequence: CASSLTGGRVGNEQYF.

The gene calls are TRBV5-1 and TRBJ2-5, with 7 bases identical to TRBD2. The CDR3 contains 15 residues. Germline loops: CDR1 SGHRS, CDR2 YFSETQ. V lost 3 bases, J lost 4 bases, and 9 bases stayed unmatched. The DNA of the CDR3 is TGCGCCAGCAGCTCATTTCCGGGAGGCGGAGAGACCCAGTACTTC. It yields the protein CASSSFPGGGETQYF.

The chain is built from TRBV5-1 and TRBJ1-3, with a weak D call TRBD1 (5 bases). V lost 4 bases to trimming and J lost 1 base, with 9 bases between them. The CDR3 consists of 14 residues. Germline assignment: CDR1 SGHRS and CDR2 YFSETQ. Here the CDR3 DNA reads TGCGCCAGCAGCCCCGGGGGTTCTGGAAACACCATATATTTT. Protein: CASSPGGSGNTIYF. Filled out from reference TRBV5-1 and TRBJ1-3, the complete variable domain reads KAGVTQTPRYLIKTRGQQVTLSCSPISGHRSVSWYQQTPGQGLQFLFEYFSETQRNKGNFPGRFSGRQFSNSRSEMNVSTLELGDSALYLCASSPGGSGNTIYFGEGSWLTVV.

J is TRBJ1-2 and V is TRBV21-1. TRBV21-1 is given as a pseudogene. The CDR3 totals 14 residues. Here the CDR3 reads CASRVAYFWYGYTF. DNA of the CDR3: TGTGCCAGCAGGGTAGCGTACTTTTGGTATGGCTACACCTTC.

This sequence joins TRBV18 and TRBJ1-4; the D is unclear. CDR1 is KGHSH and CDR2 is LQKENI in the germline V gene. The V and J ends lost 3 bases and 4 bases respectively, with 9 bases between them. The CDR3 contains 14 residues. Written as DNA, the CDR3 is TGTGCCAGCTCACCCCGCGGCTTTAATGAAAAACTGTTTTTT. This encodes CASSPRGFNEKLFF.

The chain has TRBV15 and TRBJ1-3; the D gene is possibly TRBD1 (6 bases). The CDR3 is 13 amino acids. Germline CDR1 and CDR2: LNHNV and YYDKDF (reference sequence). The V end lost 8 bases, the J end lost 2 bases, and 10 bases lay between the germline ends. CDR3: CATATGTGNTIYF. The DNA for the CDR3 is TGTGCCACCGCTACAGGGACTGGAAACACCATATATTTT.

V is TRBV5-4 and J is TRBJ1-1; no definite D call. Germline V CDR1 and CDR2: SGHNT, YYREEE (reference sequence). The CDR3 is made up of 14 amino acids. Trimming removed 2 bases at V and 5 bases at J, with 13 bases between. For the CDR3, the DNA is TGTGCCAGCAGCTTAGCGGGGAGGTTAACTGAAGCTTTCTTT. It translates to CASSLAGRLTEAFF.

With respect to this clone: Here the CDR3 omits its conserved ending phenylalanine or tryptophan, so a read error is the likely source. This chain links TRBV20-1 with TRBJ2-2, with a tentative D call TRBD2 (6 bases). Deletions cut 8 bases from V and 6 bases from J, with 10 bases between. Germline V gives CDR1 DFQATT, CDR2 SNEGSKA (reference sequence). The CDR3 sequence is 11 residues long. The CDR3 reads CSSPSAGELFS. In DNA, the CDR3 is TGCAGTTCACCTAGCGCCGGGGAGCTGTTTTCT.

This clone occurred a few times. The chain uses TRBV4-1 and TRBJ2-7, with a weak D call TRBD2 (6 bases). The CDR3 consists of 13 residues. The ends were cut back, 4 bases at V and 5 bases at J, with 12 bases in the middle. CDR1 is MGHRA, CDR2 YSYEKL, per germline. The CDR3, as DNA: TGCGCCAGCAGCCTAAGCGGCGGGGACGAGCAGTACTTC. Its translation is CASSLSGGDEQYF.

The V gene is TRBV6-5, the J gene TRBJ2-7, with 9 bases lining up with TRBD1. V lost 0 bases and J lost 1; bases outside the gene matches: 1. CDR1 is MNHEY, CDR2 SVGAGI, per germline. The CDR3 extends over 15 amino acids. DNA for the CDR3: TGTGCCAGCAGTTACTCCGACAGGGGGTCCTACGAGCAGTACTTC. Protein: CASSYSDRGSYEQYF.

The chain is built from TRBV9 and TRBJ1-2; no firm D call. The CDR3 extends over 12 amino acids. Deletions cut 0 bases from V and 7 bases from J, with 7 bases between. Germline V gene data show CDR1 as SGDLS and CDR2 as YYNGEE. The CDR3 DNA reads TGTGCCAGCAGCGTAGAAGGGAGTGGCTACACCTTC. Translation: CASSVEGSGYTF. Filled out from reference TRBV9 and TRBJ1-2, the complete variable domain reads DSGVTQTPKHLITATGQRVTLRCSPRSGDLSVYWYQQSLDQGLQFLIQYYNGEERAKGNILERFSAQQFPDLHSELNLSSLELGDSALYFCASSVEGSGYTFGSGTRLTVV.

Comments on this clone: Germline is not matched at one junction end, which may reflect a read error. This rearrangement joins TRBV2 to TRBJ1-4; D unresolved. The V gene's germline CDR1 is SNHLY and CDR2 FYNNEI. This CDR3 comprises 11 residues. The CDR3: CASSFTERLFF. The CDR3 DNA reads as TGTGCCAGCAGTTTCACAGAAAGACTGTTTTTT.